The 23 T cell receptor beta chains listed next were all sequenced from one sample in a study of a mutant IDH1 vaccine in newly diagnosed glioma. No antigen has been identified for these receptors. Assay used: immunoSEQ multiplex PCR; TCRdb lists only in-frame clones, some missing. The repertoire holds about 23,000 clones, with 84% as singletons. Noted time point: week 47, end of study. With topical imiquimod, each dose of the vaccine consisted of 300 ug of mutant IDH1 20-mer peptide. Specimen: PBMCs, collected from a glioma patient whose treatment included an IDH1 peptide vaccine. The receptors were gathered from a man in his forties with glioma.

This rearrangement joins TRBV7-3 to TRBJ2-7; no reliable D call. Trimming removed 2 bases at V and 0 bases at J, with 8 bases between. The CDR3 consists of 14 residues. Germline V gene data show CDR1 as SGHTA and CDR2 as FQGTGA. The chain's CDR3 is CASSLDGSSYEQYF. CDR3 DNA: TGTGCCAGCAGCTTAGACGGAAGCTCCTACGAGCAGTACTTC.

This clone was counted a single time. This chain joins TRBV19 and TRBJ2-5; TRBD2 matches at 7 bases. The CDR3 is made up of 13 amino acids. In germline, CDR1 is LNHDA, CDR2 SQIVND (reference sequence). V lost 1 base to trimming and J lost 10 bases; unmatched junction nucleotides: 6. The CDR3 sequence is CASSIAPGGGQYF. The DNA for the CDR3 is TGTGCCAGTAGTATAGCCCCAGGCGGGGGCCAGTACTTC.

This chain links TRBV27 with TRBJ2-1; D possibly corresponds to TRBD2 (6 bases). This CDR3 comprises 15 residues. In germline, CDR1 is MNHEY, CDR2 SMNVEV (reference sequence). Trimming pared 2 bases from V and 13 bases from J, leaving 21 bases between. The CDR3 nucleotides are TGTGCCAGCAGTTTACGGGAGTCACCCCTTATGATACAGTTCTTC. Translating it yields CASSLRESPLMIQFF.

The chain is built from TRBV6-6 and TRBJ2-1, with D possibly being TRBD2 (5 bases). The germline V gene encodes CDR1 MNHNY and CDR2 SVGAGI (reference sequence). Between the trimmed V and J ends, which lost 6 bases and 3 bases, there was a span of 18 bases. CDR3 size: 16 residues. The CDR3 sequence: CASRHAPAEVYNEQFF. The CDR3, as DNA: TGTGCCAGCAGGCATGCCCCGGCGGAGGTCTACAATGAGCAGTTCTTC.

V is TRBV7-2 and J is TRBJ2-7; D is unresolved. CDR3 length: 13 residues. Between the trimmed V and J ends, which lost 4 bases and 3 bases, there was a span of 10 bases. Germline values: CDR1 SGHTA, CDR2 FQGNSA. The CDR3: CASSSPPHYEQYF. The DNA for the CDR3 is TGTGCCAGCAGCTCCCCCCCGCACTACGAGCAGTACTTC.

This clone was picked up one time. The chain combines TRBV4-1 with TRBJ2-4; TRBD1 matches 7 bases. The germline V gene encodes CDR1 MGHRA and CDR2 YSYEKL. This CDR3 region has 16 residues. The V gene end was trimmed by 0 bases and the J gene end by 2 bases; junction bases not matched to a gene: 4. This chain's CDR3 is CASSQDVTGPKNIQYF. The CDR3 DNA reads TGCGCCAGCAGCCAAGATGTGACAGGGCCCAAAAACATTCAGTACTTC.

The chain is built from TRBV15 and TRBJ2-5; D might be TRBD2 (5 bases). Trimming took 1 base from V and 5 from J, leaving 14 bases between them. CDR1 and CDR2 from the germline V gene are LNHNV and YYDKDF (reference sequence). The CDR3 length is 15 residues. CDR3 nucleotide sequence: TGTGCCACCAGCAGAGTCACGTCACGAGGGGAGACCCAGTACTTC. Translating it yields CATSRVTSRGETQYF.

This chain connects TRBV18 to TRBJ1-4; 8 bases align to TRBD1. Germline CDR1 is KGHSH and CDR2 is LQKENI. V was pared by 1 base and J by 5 bases, with 3 bases of the junction left unmatched. This CDR3 spans 15 amino acids. In DNA form, the CDR3 reads TGTGCCAGCTCACCACGAGGACAGGGAAATGAAAAACTGTTTTTT. Translation: CASSPRGQGNEKLFF.

DNA for the CDR3: TGTGCCAGCAGCGTAGCAGGGCGGGAGCAGTTCTTC. Translation: CASSVAGREQFF. The J gene is TRBJ2-1, the V gene TRBV9, with a tentative D call TRBD1 (5 bases). The CDR3 has 12 residues. Germline CDR1 SGDLS, CDR2 YYNGEE. V was pared by 0 bases and J by 10 bases, with 8 bases between.

The rearrangement links TRBV9 to TRBJ2-2; maybe TRBD2 (6 bases). The V and J ends lost 4 bases and 5 bases respectively, with 18 bases between them. This CDR3 has 16 residues. From germline, CDR1 is SGDLS and CDR2 YYNGEE. The CDR3 DNA follows: TGTGCCAGCAGCCCAGTCCCGGGACTGGAAACCGGGGAGCTGTTTTTT. Translating gives CASSPVPGLETGELFF.

The chain employs TRBV5-8 and TRBJ2-6; a possible D gene is TRBD2 (5 bases). Germline V gives CDR1 SGHTS, CDR2 YDEGEE. The CDR3 is made up of 16 amino acids. The V end was cut by 4 bases, the J end by 6 bases, with 17 bases between. CDR3 coding DNA: TGTGCCAGCAGCGCCGGACTGCTACCGGAGGCCAACGTCCTGACTTTC. Its translation is CASSAGLLPEANVLTF. Looking up the rest from reference TRBV5-8 and TRBJ2-6 gives the full variable domain: EAGVTQSPTHLIKTRGQQATLRCSPISGHTSVYWYQQALGLGLQFLLWYDEGEERNRGNFPPRFSGRQFPNYSSELNVNALELEDSALYLCASSAGLLPEANVLTFGAGSRLTVL.

The genes are TRBV19 and TRBJ2-7; no clear D gene. The germline CDR1 and CDR2 sequences are LNHDA and SQIVND (reference sequence). This CDR3 is built from 11 residues. Trimming took off 4 bases at V and 2 bases at J, with 3 bases between the two ends. The CDR3 protein is CASSNTYEQYF. In nucleotides, the CDR3 is TGTGCCAGTAGTAATACCTACGAGCAGTACTTC.

V gene TRBV27 combines with J gene TRBJ1-2; D gene ambiguous. V dropped 8 bases and J dropped 2 bases, with 12 bases sitting between them. Germline lookup yields CDR1 MNHEY and CDR2 SMNVEV (reference sequence). CDR3 length equals 13 residues. The DNA for the CDR3 is TGTGCCAGCTCTCGCTACTCCAACTATGGCTACACCTTC. This codes for CASSRYSNYGYTF.

The table lists this clone with a count of one. CDR3: CASSLLSGNRDTQYF. CDR3 coding DNA: TGTGCCAGCAGTCTACTTAGCGGGAACCGGGATACGCAGTATTTT. The V and J genes are TRBV6-6 and TRBJ2-3; 8 positions match TRBD2. The CDR3 is made up of 15 amino acids. J lost 6 bases, V lost 5 bases, and 10 bases had no gene match. Germline lookup yields CDR1 MNHNY and CDR2 SVGAGI (reference sequence).

This chain uses TRBV18 with TRBJ1-2; 7 bases match TRBD1. Germline loops: CDR1 KGHSH, CDR2 LQKENI. CDR3 size: 13 residues. Trimming took 3 bases from V and 8 from J; bases not matched to a gene: 6. The CDR3 nucleotides read TGTGCCAGCTCACCCGACAGGGCTCAAGGCTACACCTTC. Its translation is CASSPDRAQGYTF.

Worth noting for this clone: At one boundary the junction diverges from the germline segment, which might be a read error. The J gene is TRBJ2-5, the V gene TRBV7-7, with TRBD2 as a possible D gene (7 bases). Germline assignment: CDR1 SSHAT and CDR2 FNYEAQ (reference sequence). The CDR3 covers 15 residues. CDR3 sequence (DNA): TGTGCTAGCAGCTTAGGTGGGGGGGCGCAGGAGACCCAGTACTTC. It yields the protein CASSLGGGAQETQYF.

The chain links TRBV19 to TRBJ2-5; tentatively, D is TRBD1 or TRBD2 (6 bases each). The CDR3 is 13 amino acids. The germline V gene encodes CDR1 LNHDA and CDR2 SQIVND (reference sequence). Trimming cost V 7 bases and J 4 bases, with 13 bases left between them. CDR3 in DNA: TGTGCCAGTATCGGGGGCGCGGCAGAGACCCAGTACTTC. This gives the protein CASIGGAAETQYF.

This rearrangement joins TRBV19 to TRBJ2-1, with 9 bases aligning to TRBD2. There are 16 residues in the CDR3. Germline V CDR1 and CDR2: LNHDA, SQIVND (reference sequence). Trimming at V came to 4 bases and at J to 2 bases, leaving 6 bases not matched to a gene. The CDR3 reads CASSSLAGPTYNEQFF. CDR3 nucleotides: TGTGCCAGTAGTAGTCTAGCGGGGCCCACCTACAATGAGCAGTTCTTC.

The chain employs TRBV5-1 and TRBJ2-3, with D uncertain. V lost 0 bases, J lost 2 bases, and 10 bases lay in between. This CDR3 comprises 15 residues. Per germline, CDR1 SGHRS and CDR2 YFSETQ. DNA for the CDR3: TGCGCCAGCAGCTTGGACGTCCCCCTCACAGATACGCAGTATTTT. The encoded protein is CASSLDVPLTDTQYF.

The CDR3 sequence is CSVVTGRGYEQYF. Here the CDR3 DNA reads TGCAGCGTTGTGACAGGGAGAGGCTACGAGCAGTACTTC. This chain uses TRBV29-1 with TRBJ2-7, with TRBD1 identical over 7 bases. The CDR3 is made up of 13 amino acids. The V segment lost 4 bases and the J segment 3 bases; nucleotides outside the gene matches: 6. In germline, CDR1 is SQVTM, CDR2 ANQGSEA.

The chain employs TRBV13 and TRBJ2-3; the D gene could be TRBD1 or TRBD2 (5 bases each). Germline values: CDR1 PRHDT, CDR2 FYEKMQ (reference sequence). This CDR3 spans 15 amino acids. V was trimmed by 5 bases and J by 4 bases, leaving 16 bases between them. The CDR3 region has the DNA TGTGCCAGCAGCCCGACGGGGCCCCGACCAGATACGCAGTATTTT. Its translation: CASSPTGPRPDTQYF.

The gene calls are TRBV19 and TRBJ1-5, with a possible D match to TRBD1 (5 bases). The CDR3 is 13 residues long. V was trimmed by 9 bases and J by 6 bases, leaving 15 bases between them. The germline V gene has CDR1 LNHDA and CDR2 SQIVND (reference sequence). The CDR3 is CASQPQGSQPQHF. The CDR3 DNA reads TGTGCCAGCCAACCGCAGGGCTCTCAGCCCCAGCATTTT.

This clone was picked up a small number of times. The chain has TRBV7-2 and TRBJ2-3; perhaps TRBD2 as D (5 bases). Germline V gene sequence: CDR1 SGHTA, CDR2 FQGNSA. The CDR3 spans 11 residues. Trimming took off 8 bases at V and 9 bases at J, with 12 bases between the two ends. The CDR3 protein is CASGPRETQYF. Written as DNA, the CDR3 is TGTGCCAGCGGGCCTAGGGAGACGCAGTATTTT.